The sample holds one count of the clone carrying this TCR beta chain. This table comes from immunoSEQ multiplex PCR, and its TCRdb copy is limited to in-frame clones, with some not included. The sample consists of a few hundred thousand clones, approximately 90% of them appearing once. This specimen belongs to a study of blood T cell repertoires in COVID-19. Overall study context: From the United States, Italy and Spain came samples of acute and convalescent COVID-19. In each case, the material was cDNA or gDNA derived from T cells, B-cell-depleted T cells, or PBMCs.

This study enrolled people aged 18 to 89 from around 26 US geographic areas. Grouping used clinical history reported by participants in a survey and questionnaire. The CDR3 runs 15 residues. Per the germline V gene, CDR1 is LGHDT and CDR2 is YNNKEL (reference sequence). With 1 base removed from V and 6 bases from J, the gap between germline ends came to 16 bases. The sample taken for sequencing was PBMCs or T cells enriched from blood (not recorded which). The receptor comes from a woman in her forties or fifties who had recovered from COVID-19. The chain joins TRBV3-1 (or the pseudogene TRBV3-2) to TRBJ2-7; D may be TRBD1 (5 bases). This CDR3 is CASSQAVPGLSEQYF. Here the CDR3 DNA reads TGTGCCAGCAGCCAAGCAGTCCCAGGGCTAAGCGAGCAGTACTTC.